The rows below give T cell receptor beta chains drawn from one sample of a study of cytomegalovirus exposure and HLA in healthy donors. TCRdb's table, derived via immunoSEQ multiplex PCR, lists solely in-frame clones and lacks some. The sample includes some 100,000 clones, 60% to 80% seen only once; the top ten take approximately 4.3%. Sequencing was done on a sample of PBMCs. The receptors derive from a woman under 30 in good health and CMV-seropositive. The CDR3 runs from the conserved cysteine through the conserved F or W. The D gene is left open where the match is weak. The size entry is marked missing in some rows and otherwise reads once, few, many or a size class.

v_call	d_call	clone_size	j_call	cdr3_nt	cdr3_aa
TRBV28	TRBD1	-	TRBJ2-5	TGTGCCAGCAGGCCAGGGGGTATGGGGTCGGAGACCCAGTACTTC	CASRPGGMGSETQYF
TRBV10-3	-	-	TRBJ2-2	TGTGCCATCAGTGAGTCGTGGGCTGGGACCGGGGAGCTGTTTTTT	CAISESWAGTGELFF
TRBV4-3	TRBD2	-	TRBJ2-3	TGCGCCAGCAGCCCCCAGCCAGCGGGAGAGGATACGCAGTATTTT	CASSPQPAGEDTQYF
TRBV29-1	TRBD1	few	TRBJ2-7	TGCAGCGTAATCCTTGGGACAGGGTCTGACGAGCAGTACTTC	CSVILGTGSDEQYF
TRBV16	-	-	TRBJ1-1	TGTGCCAGCAGCCAATCGCGGACTTCGAACACTGAAGCTTTCTTT	CASSQSRTSNTEAFF
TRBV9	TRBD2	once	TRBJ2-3	TGTGCCAGCAGCGTCACCGGGACTAGTCCTCCCCCAGCGTGGTATTTT	CASSVTGTSPPPAWYF
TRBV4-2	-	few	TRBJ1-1	TGTGCCAGCAGCCAAGAGCTTTTGGGGGCGAGCACTGAAGCTTTCTTT	CASSQELLGASTEAFF
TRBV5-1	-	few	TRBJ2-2	TGCGCCAGCAGCCTGGCCCCCCCCCTGAACACCGGGGAGCTGTTTTTT	CASSLAPPLNTGELFF
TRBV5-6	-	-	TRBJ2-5	TGTGCCAGCAGCGGGGGCGGGGGACAAGAGACCCAGTACTTC	CASSGGGGQETQYF
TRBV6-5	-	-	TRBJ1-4	TGTGCCAGCGGAACATACAGGGATGCTGAAAAACTGTTTTTT	CASGTYRDAEKLFF
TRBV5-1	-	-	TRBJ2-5	TGCGCCAGCAGCTTGGGGGGAGCAGAGACCCAGTACTTC	CASSLGGAETQYF
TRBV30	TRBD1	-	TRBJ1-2	TGTGCCTGGAGTGCCGGGACAGTCGTCTATGGCTACACCTTC	CAWSAGTVVYGYTF
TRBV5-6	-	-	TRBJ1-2	TGTGCCAGCAGCTCGATCGACGGGAACTATGGCTACACCTTC	CASSSIDGNYGYTF
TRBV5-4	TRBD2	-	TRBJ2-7	TGTGCCAGCAGCTTTAGCGGGAGGGCTTCCTACGAGCAGTACTTC	CASSFSGRASYEQYF
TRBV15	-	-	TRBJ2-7	TGTGCCACCAGCAGAGATGAGGCTAGAATCGGGTTC	CATSRDEARIGF